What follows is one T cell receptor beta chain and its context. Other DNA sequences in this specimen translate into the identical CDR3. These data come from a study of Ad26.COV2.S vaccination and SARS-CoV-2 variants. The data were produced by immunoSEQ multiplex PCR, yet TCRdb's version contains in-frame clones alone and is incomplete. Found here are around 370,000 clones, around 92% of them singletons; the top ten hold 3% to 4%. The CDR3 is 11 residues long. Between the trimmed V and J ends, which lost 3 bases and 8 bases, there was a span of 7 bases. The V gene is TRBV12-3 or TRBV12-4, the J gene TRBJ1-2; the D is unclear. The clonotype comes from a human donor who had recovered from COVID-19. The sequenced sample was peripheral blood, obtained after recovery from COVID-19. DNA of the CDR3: TGTGCCAGCAGTTTGGCCGGGGGCTACACCTTC. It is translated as CASSLAGGYTF.